These 21 T cell receptor beta chains were all obtained from the same sample, sequenced in a study of cytomegalovirus exposure and HLA in healthy donors. Profiling relied on immunoSEQ multiplex PCR, and the TCRdb table lists in-frame clones only, not all of them. This sample yields 98,000 or so clones, of which around 85% are seen a single time; roughly 3% belongs to the top ten. The specimen was PBMCs. The receptor set was obtained from a woman between 18 and 30 years old in good health and CMV-seronegative.

The chain uses TRBV5-1 and TRBJ1-1, with D perhaps TRBD1 (6 bases). CDR1 SGHRS and CDR2 YFSETQ come from the germline V gene. Trimming removed 5 bases at V and 5 bases at J, with 16 bases between. The CDR3 spans 14 residues. The CDR3 region is CASSSQGFRTEAFF. The DNA of the CDR3 is TGCGCCAGCAGTTCCCAGGGGTTTCGGACTGAAGCTTTCTTT.

The chain has TRBV6-4 and TRBJ1-1, with 8 bases aligning to TRBD1. This CDR3 has 13 residues. Germline V gives CDR1 MRHNA, CDR2 SNTAGT. Germline trimming cut 3 bases from V and 3 bases from J; bases unmatched to any gene: 0. Here the CDR3 reads CASSETGDTEAFF. The CDR3 DNA sequence: TGTGCCAGCAGTGAGACAGGGGACACTGAAGCTTTCTTT.

The genes are TRBV28 and TRBJ1-1; D remains unclear. The CDR3 has 13 residues. CDR1 and CDR2 (germline): MDHEN, SYDVKM. Between the trimmed V and J ends, which lost 10 bases and 2 bases, there was a span of 14 bases. In DNA form, the CDR3 reads TGTGCCACCCGACCGGGGTCTAACACTGAAGCTTTCTTT. This codes for CATRPGSNTEAFF.

This clone was observed a single time. The V and J genes are TRBV21-1 and TRBJ1-5; TRBD1 was called by the table and not checked on the DNA. TRBV21-1 has pseudogene status. The CDR3 is made up of 15 amino acids. The CDR3 DNA follows: TGTGCCAGCAGGAGCGGACAGGGGGAAGGCCAGCCCCAGCATTTT. It codes for CASRSGQGEGQPQHF.

CDR3 nucleotides: TGCGCCAGCAGCCAACCCACAGGGGGCACTGAAGCTTTCTTT. Its translation: CASSQPTGGTEAFF. The rearrangement uses TRBV4-1 and TRBJ1-1; 8 bases align to TRBD1. Trimming at V came to 2 bases and at J to 4 bases, leaving 3 bases not matched to a gene. Germline V CDR1 and CDR2: MGHRA, YSYEKL. The CDR3 is made up of 14 amino acids.

The J gene is TRBJ2-7, the V gene TRBV2; TRBD2 is a possible D gene (5 bases). CDR1 and CDR2 (germline): SNHLY, FYNNEI. The CDR3 extends over 12 amino acids. V dropped 8 bases and J dropped 6 bases, with 14 bases sitting between them. The CDR3: CASSRRASEQYF. In nucleotides, the CDR3 is TGTGCCAGCTCAAGGCGGGCGTCCGAGCAGTACTTC.

The V gene is TRBV2, the J gene TRBJ2-7; 7 bases line up with TRBD1. Trimming took 10 bases from V and 4 from J; bases not matched to a gene: 10. Germline assignment: CDR1 SNHLY and CDR2 FYNNEI. The CDR3 covers 13 residues. CDR3 bases: TGTGCCAAAGGCCCGGGACAGAAATACGAGCAGTACTTC. This translates into CAKGPGQKYEQYF.

V usage is TRBV11-3 and J usage is TRBJ2-1; 9 positions agree with TRBD1. V lost 5 bases to trimming and J lost 8 bases; unmatched junction nucleotides: 7. Per germline, CDR1 SGHNT and CDR2 YENEEA. This CDR3 is 14 amino acids long. CDR3 nucleotides: TGTGCCAGCAGCCCGGGGACAGGGAGGGATGAGCAGTTCTTC. It encodes CASSPGTGRDEQFF.

The chain joins TRBV19 to TRBJ2-1; 13 bases map to TRBD2. CDR3 length: 15 residues. Germline V gene data show CDR1 as LNHDA and CDR2 as SQIVND (reference sequence). With V trimmed by 3 bases and J by 6 bases, 2 bases remained unmatched. The CDR3 region is CASSITSGGANEQFF. The CDR3 nucleotides read TGTGCCAGTAGTATTACTAGCGGGGGGGCCAATGAGCAGTTCTTC.

The rearrangement links TRBV30 to TRBJ2-7; 8 bases fit TRBD1. This CDR3 has 12 residues. The V gene's germline CDR1 is GTSNPN and CDR2 SVGIG (reference sequence). The J segment lost 7 bases and the V segment lost 1 base, leaving 3 bases of the junction unmatched. The CDR3 region has the DNA TGTGCCTGGAGTGGGACAGGGAAGGAGCAGTACTTC. Amino acids: CAWSGTGKEQYF.

The chain recombines TRBV4-1 with TRBJ2-5; D gene unclear. Trimming took off 1 base at V and 5 bases at J, with 11 bases between the two ends. Germline V gives CDR1 MGHRA, CDR2 YSYEKL. The CDR3 is 14 amino acids. The CDR3 protein is CASSQVPTEETQYF. Written as DNA, the CDR3 is TGCGCCAGCAGCCAAGTACCCACGGAGGAGACCCAGTACTTC.

This clone was seen only once. The chain is built from TRBV10-1 and TRBJ2-1; a possible D gene is TRBD1 (5 bases). This CDR3 has 14 amino acids. Trimming took off 5 bases at V and 7 bases at J, with 15 bases between the two ends. Germline loops: CDR1 WNHNN, CDR2 SYGVQD (reference sequence). The CDR3 sequence: CASSLDTAGNEQFF. The CDR3 DNA follows: TGCGCCAGCAGTTTGGACACCGCCGGGAATGAGCAGTTCTTC.

The V and J genes are TRBV28 and TRBJ2-7; possible D gene TRBD2, 7 bases. This CDR3 has 12 amino acids. Trimming pared 5 bases from V and 10 bases from J, leaving 15 bases between. The germline V gene encodes CDR1 MDHEN and CDR2 SYDVKM. In nucleotides, the CDR3 is TGTGCCAGCAGTCTCCCGGGGGGCGCTCAGTACTTC. This sequence encodes CASSLPGGAQYF. The full variable domain, rest sourced from reference TRBV28 and TRBJ2-7, is DVKVTQSSRYLVKRTGEKVFLECVQDMDHENMFWYRQDPGLGLRLIYFSYDVKMKEKGDIPEGYSVSREKKERFSLILESASTNQTSMYLCASSLPGGAQYFGPGTRLTVT.

V gene TRBV7-6 combines with J gene TRBJ1-3; 9 bases fit TRBD1. V was pared by 5 bases and J by 4 bases, with 3 bases of the junction left unmatched. The CDR3 consists of 14 residues. CDR1 and CDR2 (germline): SGHVS, FNYEAQ. CDR3 sequence: CASSPGQGGNTIYF. CDR3 coding DNA: TGTGCCAGCAGCCCGGGACAGGGAGGAAACACCATATATTTT.

The chain joins TRBV5-1 to TRBJ1-3; 7 nucleotides line up with TRBD1. V gave up 4 bases and J gave up 2 bases; unmatched junction bases: 6. Germline values: CDR1 SGHRS, CDR2 YFSETQ. The CDR3 contains 15 residues. The CDR3 reads CASSPEGAAGNTIYF. DNA for the CDR3: TGCGCCAGCAGCCCGGAGGGGGCCGCTGGAAACACCATATATTTT.

This sequence joins TRBV5-1 and TRBJ2-3; 11 nucleotides match TRBD2. This CDR3 is built from 14 residues. From germline, CDR1 is SGHRS and CDR2 YFSETQ. Trimming cost V 4 bases and J 4 bases; bases outside gene matches: 2. CDR3 loop: CASSPSGGPDTQYF. CDR3 bases: TGCGCCAGCAGCCCTAGCGGGGGGCCAGATACGCAGTATTTT.

The J gene is TRBJ2-7, the V gene TRBV5-1; 11 bases agree with TRBD2. CDR1 is SGHRS and CDR2 is YFSETQ in the germline V gene. This CDR3 comprises 14 residues. J gave up 5 bases and V 5 bases, and 6 bases lay outside the gene matches. CDR3: CASSLAGGPNEQYF. The CDR3 nucleotides read TGCGCCAGCAGTTTAGCGGGGGGGCCCAACGAGCAGTACTTC.

J is TRBJ2-7 and V is TRBV20-1, with D perhaps TRBD2 (5 bases). Between the trimmed V and J ends, which lost 6 bases and 5 bases, there was a span of 5 bases. Germline CDR1 and CDR2: DFQATT and SNEGSKA (reference sequence). The CDR3 has 9 residues. CDR3 nucleotide sequence: TGCAGTGCCGGGGACGAGCAGTACTTC. It specifies CSAGDEQYF.

Regarding this clone: Other DNA sequences from this sample encode an identical CDR3 as well. The V and J genes are TRBV4-1 and TRBJ2-7; D remains ambiguous. The ends were cut back, 1 base at V and 1 base at J, with 5 bases in the middle. The CDR3 loop spans 13 amino acids. CDR1 is MGHRA, CDR2 YSYEKL, per germline. The DNA for the CDR3 is TGCGCCAGCAGCCAAGTTTCTTCCTACGAGCAGTACTTC. It is translated as CASSQVSSYEQYF.

The genes are TRBV2 and TRBJ1-5; D is unclear. Trimming cost V 6 bases and J 6 bases, with 12 bases left between them. This CDR3 has 13 amino acids. Germline V lookup: CDR1 SNHLY, CDR2 FYNNEI. The chain's CDR3 is CASRGTGAQPQHF. For the CDR3, the DNA is TGTGCCAGCAGAGGCACGGGAGCTCAGCCCCAGCATTTT. Together with reference TRBV2 and TRBJ1-5, the CDR3 gives the full variable domain: EPEVTQTPSHQVTQMGQEVILRCVPISNHLYFYWYRQILGQKVEFLVSFYNNEISEKSEIFDDQFSVERPDGSNFTLKIRSTKLEDSAMYFCASRGTGAQPQHFGDGTRLSIL.

The chain recombines TRBV27 with TRBJ1-1; D remains ambiguous. CDR1 MNHEY and CDR2 SMNVEV come from the germline V gene (reference sequence). V lost 4 bases and J 1 base, leaving 7 bases between the germline ends. CDR3 size: 13 residues. The CDR3 nucleotides are TGTGCCAGCAGTTCCTACGGGAACACTGAAGCTTTCTTT. It specifies CASSSYGNTEAFF.